This TCR beta chain was retrieved from a study of response to subunit inactivated influenza vaccine. TCRdb passed the RT-PCR reads through MiXCR, listing each CDR3 protein once. The sample lists around 540,000 distinct CDR3 sequences, 10% to 15% occurring once. V was pared by 8 bases and J by 2 bases, with 11 bases of the junction left unmatched. The CDR3 covers 15 residues. In germline, CDR1 is MDHEN, CDR2 SYDVKM. As regards this clonotype: Its specificity is unknown.

Study-wide results and limits: Each seasonal flu vaccination may recruit only limited new T cells, authors suggested.

The chain combines TRBV28 with TRBJ2-7; 8 nucleotides align to TRBD1. Sequencing used PBMCs from blood, obtained on the day of vaccination. The source of this sequence is a man in his fifties or sixties who received an inactivated influenza vaccine. CDR3 region: CASASPGQVTYEQYF. In DNA, the CDR3 is TGTGCCAGCGCGTCACCGGGACAGGTTACCTACGAGCAGTACTTC.